The rows below give T cell receptor beta chains drawn from one sample of a study of blood T cell repertoires in COVID-19. The table came from immunoSEQ multiplex PCR; TCRdb's copy has only in-frame clones and leaves some out. The table records some 390,000 clones, over 75% of them present only once. Sequenced material: PBMCs or T cells enriched from blood (not recorded which). The receptors come from a man aged 25-45 years who had recovered from COVID-19. Both conserved end residues are part of each CDR3. The order of the fields is J gene, D gene, V gene, CDR3 DNA, CDR3 protein. D genes are given only for firm matches.

j_call: TRBJ1-6; d_call: TRBD1; v_call: TRBV5-4; cdr3_nt: TGTGCCAGCAGCTTGGGTGAGGGGGCCGATTCACCCCTCCACTTT; cdr3_aa: CASSLGEGADSPLHF
j_call: TRBJ2-1; d_call: TRBD2; v_call: TRBV12-3/TRBV12-4; cdr3_nt: TGTGCCAGCGTGTTTAGCGGGAGCGGCGAGCAGTTCTTC; cdr3_aa: CASVFSGSGEQFF
j_call: TRBJ2-1; d_call: NA; v_call: TRBV28; cdr3_nt: TGTGCCAGCATCGCAGGGGATAAGTACAATGAGCAGTTCTTC; cdr3_aa: CASIAGDKYNEQFF
j_call: TRBJ1-6; d_call: NA; v_call: TRBV30; cdr3_nt: TGTGCCTGGAGGGGAGGGGCGGTTCCGAATAATTCACCCCTCCACTTT; cdr3_aa: CAWRGGAVPNNSPLHF
j_call: TRBJ1-1; d_call: NA; v_call: TRBV5-4; cdr3_nt: TGTGCCAGCAGCCCCGAGGGCGGCTTGAGAGCCACTGAAGCTTTCTTT; cdr3_aa: CASSPEGGLRATEAFF
j_call: TRBJ2-1; d_call: NA; v_call: TRBV6-5; cdr3_nt: TGTGCCAGCAGCTCCTTTAATAGTTTCAATGAGCAGTTCTTC; cdr3_aa: CASSSFNSFNEQFF
j_call: TRBJ1-5; d_call: TRBD1; v_call: TRBV2; cdr3_nt: TGTGCCAGCAGCCTTCAGGGGGCTCAGCCCCAGCATTTT; cdr3_aa: CASSLQGAQPQHF
j_call: TRBJ1-4; d_call: TRBD1; v_call: TRBV10-3; cdr3_nt: TGTGCCATCAGTGAACAGGGACAGGATACTAATGAAAAACTGTTTTTT; cdr3_aa: CAISEQGQDTNEKLFF
j_call: TRBJ2-1; d_call: TRBD1; v_call: TRBV9; cdr3_nt: TGTGCCAGCAGCGTAGGACAGGGGGTCTACAATGAGCAGTTCTTC; cdr3_aa: CASSVGQGVYNEQFF
j_call: TRBJ1-2; d_call: TRBD1; v_call: TRBV24-1; cdr3_nt: TGTGCCACCAGTGATCCGGGACAGGGGGCCTATGGCTACACCTTC; cdr3_aa: CATSDPGQGAYGYTF
j_call: TRBJ2-1; d_call: TRBD2; v_call: TRBV10-1; cdr3_nt: TGCGCCAGCAGTCATAGCGGGGACCTTGAGCAGTTCTTC; cdr3_aa: CASSHSGDLEQFF
j_call: TRBJ2-3; d_call: NA; v_call: TRBV20-1; cdr3_nt: TGCAGTGTTCAAACTACTAGTGCGCAGTATTTT; cdr3_aa: CSVQTTSAQYF
j_call: TRBJ1-4; d_call: NA; v_call: TRBV12-3/TRBV12-4; cdr3_nt: TGTGCCAGCGAGGGAACGCGGGAAAAACTGTTTTTT; cdr3_aa: CASEGTREKLFF
j_call: TRBJ2-1; d_call: NA; v_call: TRBV6-5; cdr3_nt: TGTGCCGGGGGACTCTCCTACAATGAGCAGTTCTTC; cdr3_aa: CAGGLSYNEQFF
j_call: TRBJ2-1; d_call: TRBD1; v_call: TRBV5-1; cdr3_nt: TGCGCCAGCAGCCCGGGACAGGGGGCCTACAATGAGCAGTTCTTC; cdr3_aa: CASSPGQGAYNEQFF
j_call: TRBJ2-7; d_call: TRBD2; v_call: TRBV10-3; cdr3_nt: TGTGCCATCAGGGAGACTAGCGGGAGATCTCACGAGCAGTACTTC; cdr3_aa: CAIRETSGRSHEQYF